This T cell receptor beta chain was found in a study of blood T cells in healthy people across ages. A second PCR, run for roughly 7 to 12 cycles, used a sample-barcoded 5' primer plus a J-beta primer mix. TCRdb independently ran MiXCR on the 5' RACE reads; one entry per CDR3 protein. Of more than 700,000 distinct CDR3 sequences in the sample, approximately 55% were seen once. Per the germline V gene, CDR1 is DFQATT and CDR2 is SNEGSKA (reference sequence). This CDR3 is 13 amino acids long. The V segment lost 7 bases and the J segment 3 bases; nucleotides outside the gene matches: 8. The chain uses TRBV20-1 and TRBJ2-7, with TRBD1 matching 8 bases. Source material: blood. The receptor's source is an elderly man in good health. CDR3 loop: CSGRDRSSYEQYF. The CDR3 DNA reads TGCAGTGGCCGGGACAGGAGCAGCTACGAGCAGTACTTC.